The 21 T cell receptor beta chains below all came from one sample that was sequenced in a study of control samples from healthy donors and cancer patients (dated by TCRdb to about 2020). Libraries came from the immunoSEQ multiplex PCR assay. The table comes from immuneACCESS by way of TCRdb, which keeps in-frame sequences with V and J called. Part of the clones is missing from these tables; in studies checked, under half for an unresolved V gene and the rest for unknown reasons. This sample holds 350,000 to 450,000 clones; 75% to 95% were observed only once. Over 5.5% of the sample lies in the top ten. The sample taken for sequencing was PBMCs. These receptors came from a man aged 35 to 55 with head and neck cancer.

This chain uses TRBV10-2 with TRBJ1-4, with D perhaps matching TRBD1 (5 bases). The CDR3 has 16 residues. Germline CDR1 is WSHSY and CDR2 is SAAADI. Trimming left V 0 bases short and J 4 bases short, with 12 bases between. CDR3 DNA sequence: TGCGCCAGCAGTGAGTCGGGAGGTCAGGGTAATGAAAAACTGTTTTTT. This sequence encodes CASSESGGQGNEKLFF.

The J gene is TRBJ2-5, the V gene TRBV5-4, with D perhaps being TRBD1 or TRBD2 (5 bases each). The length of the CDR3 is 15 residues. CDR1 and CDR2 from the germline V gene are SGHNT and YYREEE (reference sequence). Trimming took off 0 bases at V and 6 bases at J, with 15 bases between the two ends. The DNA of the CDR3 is TGTGCCAGCAGCTTGGCCGGACGGGACGTCAAGACCCAGTACTTC. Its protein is CASSLAGRDVKTQYF.

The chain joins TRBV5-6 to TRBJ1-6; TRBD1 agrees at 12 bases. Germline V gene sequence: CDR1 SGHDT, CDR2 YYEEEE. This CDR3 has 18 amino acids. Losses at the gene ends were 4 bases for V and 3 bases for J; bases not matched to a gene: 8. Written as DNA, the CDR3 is TGTGCCAGCAGCCCGGGACAGGGGGCATATTACTATAATTCACCCCTCCACTTT. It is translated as CASSPGQGAYYYNSPLHF. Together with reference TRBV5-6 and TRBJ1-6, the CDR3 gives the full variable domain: DAGVTQSPTHLIKTRGQQVTLRCSPKSGHDTVSWYQQALGQGPQFIFQYYEEEERQRGNFPDRFSGHQFPNYSSELNVNALLLGDSALYLCASSPGQGAYYYNSPLHFGNGTRLTVT.

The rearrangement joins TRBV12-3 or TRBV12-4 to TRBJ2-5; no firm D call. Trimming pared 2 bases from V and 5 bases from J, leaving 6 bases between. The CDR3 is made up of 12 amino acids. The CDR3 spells CASSLMAETQYF. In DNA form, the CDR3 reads TGTGCCAGCAGTTTAATGGCGGAGACCCAGTACTTC.

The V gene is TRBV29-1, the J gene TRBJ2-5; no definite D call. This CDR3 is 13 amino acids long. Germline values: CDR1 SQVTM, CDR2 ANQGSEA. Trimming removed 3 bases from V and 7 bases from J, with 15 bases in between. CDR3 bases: TGCAGCGTTGACCTCGCTAGTGTAGGGACCCAGTACTTC. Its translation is CSVDLASVGTQYF.

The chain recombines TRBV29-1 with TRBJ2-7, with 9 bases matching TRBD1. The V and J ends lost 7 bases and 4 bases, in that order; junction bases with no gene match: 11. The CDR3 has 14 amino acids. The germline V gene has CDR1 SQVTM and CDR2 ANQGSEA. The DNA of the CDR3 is TGCAGCGCTGAGGGGACAGGGCTACCTTACGAGCAGTACTTC. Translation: CSAEGTGLPYEQYF.

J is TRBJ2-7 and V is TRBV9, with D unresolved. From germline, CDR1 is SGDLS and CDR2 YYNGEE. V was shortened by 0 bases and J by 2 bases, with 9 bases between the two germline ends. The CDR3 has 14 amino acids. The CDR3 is CASSVGTSPYEQYF. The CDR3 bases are TGTGCCAGCAGCGTAGGTACGTCTCCCTACGAGCAGTACTTC.

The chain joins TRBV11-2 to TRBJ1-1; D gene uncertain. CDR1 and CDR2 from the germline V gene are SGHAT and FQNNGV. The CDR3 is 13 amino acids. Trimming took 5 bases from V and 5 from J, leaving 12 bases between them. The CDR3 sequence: CASSATRLTEAFF. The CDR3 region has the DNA TGTGCCAGCAGCGCAACCAGGTTGACTGAAGCTTTCTTT.

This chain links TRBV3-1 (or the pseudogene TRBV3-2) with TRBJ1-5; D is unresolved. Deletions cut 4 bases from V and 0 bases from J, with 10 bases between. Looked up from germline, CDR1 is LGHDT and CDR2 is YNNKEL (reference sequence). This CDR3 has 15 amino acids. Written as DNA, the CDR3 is TGTGCCAGCAGCCCTTCCGCCGCTAGCAATCAGCCCCAGCATTTT. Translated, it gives CASSPSAASNQPQHF.

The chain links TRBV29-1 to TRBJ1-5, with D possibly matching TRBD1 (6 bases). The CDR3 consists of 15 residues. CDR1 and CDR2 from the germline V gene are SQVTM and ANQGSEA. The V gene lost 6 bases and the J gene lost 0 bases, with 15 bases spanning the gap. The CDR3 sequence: CSVRGTSDSNQPQHF. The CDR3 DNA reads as TGCAGCGTCCGAGGGACAAGCGATAGCAATCAGCCCCAGCATTTT.

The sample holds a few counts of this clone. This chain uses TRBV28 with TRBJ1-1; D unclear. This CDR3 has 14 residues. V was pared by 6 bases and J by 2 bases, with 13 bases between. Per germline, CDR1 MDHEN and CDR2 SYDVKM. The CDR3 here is CASRWGAGNTEAFF. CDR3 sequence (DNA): TGTGCCAGCAGGTGGGGAGCTGGTAACACTGAAGCTTTCTTT.

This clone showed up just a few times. The CDR3 spells CASCHGAFREQYF. As DNA, the CDR3 is TGTGCCAGCTGCCATGGGGCCTTTCGGGAGCAGTACTTC. This sequence joins TRBV12-3 or TRBV12-4 and TRBJ2-7, with D possibly TRBD1 on 5 matching bases. This CDR3 is 13 amino acids long. Trimming cost V 8 bases and J 7 bases, with 18 bases left between them.

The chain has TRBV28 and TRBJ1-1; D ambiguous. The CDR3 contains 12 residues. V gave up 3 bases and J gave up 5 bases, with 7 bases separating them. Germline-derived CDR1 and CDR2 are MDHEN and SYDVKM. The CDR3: CASSFFSTEAFF. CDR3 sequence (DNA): TGTGCCAGCAGTTTCTTCTCTACTGAAGCTTTCTTT. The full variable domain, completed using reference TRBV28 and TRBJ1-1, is DVKVTQSSRYLVKRTGEKVFLECVQDMDHENMFWYRQDPGLGLRLIYFSYDVKMKEKGDIPEGYSVSREKKERFSLILESASTNQTSMYLCASSFFSTEAFFGQGTRLTVV.

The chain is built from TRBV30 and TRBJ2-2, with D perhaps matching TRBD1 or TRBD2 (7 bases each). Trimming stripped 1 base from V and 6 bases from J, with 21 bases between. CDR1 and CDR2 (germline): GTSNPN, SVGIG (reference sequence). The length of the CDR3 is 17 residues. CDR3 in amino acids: CAWSGRGGLFVPGELFF. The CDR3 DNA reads TGTGCCTGGAGTGGCAGGGGGGGACTCTTCGTACCCGGGGAGCTGTTTTTT.

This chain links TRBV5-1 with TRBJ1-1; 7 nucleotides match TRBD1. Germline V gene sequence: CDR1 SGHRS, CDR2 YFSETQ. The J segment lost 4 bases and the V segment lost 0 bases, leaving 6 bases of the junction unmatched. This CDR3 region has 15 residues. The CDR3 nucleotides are TGCGCCAGCAGCTTGGGAGACAGGGACGTCACTGAAGCTTTCTTT. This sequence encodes CASSLGDRDVTEAFF.

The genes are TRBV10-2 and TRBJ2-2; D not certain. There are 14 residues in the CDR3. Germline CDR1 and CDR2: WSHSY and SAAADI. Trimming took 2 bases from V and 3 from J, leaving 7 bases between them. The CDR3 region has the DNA TGCGCCAGCAGTGAGGCCGGACACACCGGGGAGCTGTTTTTT. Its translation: CASSEAGHTGELFF.

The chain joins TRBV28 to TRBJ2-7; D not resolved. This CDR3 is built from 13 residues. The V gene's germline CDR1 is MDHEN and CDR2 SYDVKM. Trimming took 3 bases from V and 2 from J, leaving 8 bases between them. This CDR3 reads CASSFTSAYEQYF. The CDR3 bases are TGTGCCAGCAGTTTCACCAGCGCCTACGAGCAGTACTTC.

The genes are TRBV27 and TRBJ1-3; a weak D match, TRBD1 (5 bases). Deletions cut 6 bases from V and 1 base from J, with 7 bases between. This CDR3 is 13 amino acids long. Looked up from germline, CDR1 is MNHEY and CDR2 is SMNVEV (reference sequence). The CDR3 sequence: CASRRGSGNTIYF. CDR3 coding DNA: TGTGCCAGCAGGAGGGGATCTGGAAACACCATATATTTT.

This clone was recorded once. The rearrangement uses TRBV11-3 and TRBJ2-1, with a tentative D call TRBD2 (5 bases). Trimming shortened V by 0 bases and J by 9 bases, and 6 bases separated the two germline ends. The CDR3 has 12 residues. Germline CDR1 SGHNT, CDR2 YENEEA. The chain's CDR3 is CASSLDGGEQFF. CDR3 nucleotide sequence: TGTGCCAGCAGCTTAGATGGAGGTGAGCAGTTCTTC. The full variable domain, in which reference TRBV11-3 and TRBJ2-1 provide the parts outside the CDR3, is EAGVVQSPRYKIIEKKQPVAFWCNPISGHNTLYWYLQNLGQGPELLIRYENEEAVDDSQLPKDRFSAERLKGVDSTLKIQPAELGDSAVYLCASSLDGGEQFFGPGTRLTVL.

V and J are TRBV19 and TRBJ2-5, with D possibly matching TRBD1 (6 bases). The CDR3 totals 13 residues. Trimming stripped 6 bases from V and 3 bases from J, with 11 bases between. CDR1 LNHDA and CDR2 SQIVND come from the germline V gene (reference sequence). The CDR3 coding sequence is TGTGCCAGTAGATTGGACAGTGAAGAGACCCAGTACTTC. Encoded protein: CASRLDSEETQYF.

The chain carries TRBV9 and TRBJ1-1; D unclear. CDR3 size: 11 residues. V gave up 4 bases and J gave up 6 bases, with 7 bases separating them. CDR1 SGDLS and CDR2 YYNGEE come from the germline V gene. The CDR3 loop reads CASSSDAEAFF. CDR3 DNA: TGTGCCAGCAGCTCGGACGCTGAAGCTTTCTTT.